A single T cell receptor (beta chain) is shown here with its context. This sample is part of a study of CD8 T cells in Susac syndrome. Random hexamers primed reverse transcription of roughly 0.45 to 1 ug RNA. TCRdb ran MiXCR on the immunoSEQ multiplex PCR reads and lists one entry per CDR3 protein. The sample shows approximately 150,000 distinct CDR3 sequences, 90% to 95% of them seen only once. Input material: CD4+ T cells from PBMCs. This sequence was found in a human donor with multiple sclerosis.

The CDR3 loop reads CASRLTGAPGNEQFF. The CDR3 region has the DNA TGTGCCAGCAGACTTACAGGGGCCCCGGGCAATGAGCAGTTCTTC. This sequence joins TRBV6-5 and TRBJ2-1; 7 bases line up with TRBD1. The V segment lost 6 bases and the J segment 6 bases; nucleotides outside the gene matches: 11. The germline CDR1 and CDR2 sequences are MNHEY and SVGAGI. The CDR3 contains 15 residues.